Below, 15 T cell receptor beta chains from the same sample are listed, as sequenced in a study of T cell repertoires in cytomegalovirus infection. TCRdb fed the reads into MiXCR, producing one record per CDR3 protein. The table lists fewer than 300,000 distinct CDR3 sequences, about 26% of them singletons. Sequences were obtained from PBMCs. Every receptor here comes from a human donor in good health (CMV status not recorded). Some clones in this sample may be carry-over from other donors' samples.

The chain couples TRBV12-3 or TRBV12-4 to TRBJ1-5; D unclear. This CDR3 has 12 residues. Trimming pared 3 bases from V and 8 bases from J, leaving 8 bases between. This chain's CDR3 is CASSFNAEPQHF. The CDR3 DNA sequence: TGTGCCAGCAGTTTTAACGCAGAGCCCCAGCATTTT.

This chain connects TRBV2 to TRBJ1-3; weak D call: TRBD1 (5 bases). Germline CDR1 and CDR2: SNHLY and FYNNEI. The V and J ends lost 8 bases and 2 bases respectively, with 16 bases between them. CDR3 length: 15 amino acids. DNA for the CDR3: TGTGCCAGCTCCCAAACCGGGACGCCTGGAAACACCATATATTTT. Its translation: CASSQTGTPGNTIYF.

This chain links TRBV7-8 with TRBJ1-1; maybe TRBD1 (6 bases). The ends were cut back, 1 base at V and 5 bases at J, with 11 bases in the middle. The CDR3 spans 14 residues. The germline V gene has CDR1 SGHVS and CDR2 FQNEAQ. CDR3 nucleotides: TGTGCCAGCAGCTTAGAACAGGGAGTGACTGAAGCTTTCTTT. Its translation is CASSLEQGVTEAFF.

There are many counts of this clonotype. The chain couples TRBV7-2 to TRBJ1-2, with D hard to call. The CDR3 runs 14 residues. In germline, CDR1 is SGHTA, CDR2 FQGNSA. Deletions cut 4 bases from V and 4 bases from J, with 13 bases between. Here the CDR3 DNA reads TGTGCCAGCAGCTCGGGATACGACCCCTATGGCTACACCTTC. Encoded protein: CASSSGYDPYGYTF.

This clonotype was seen a few times. The chain has TRBV12-3 or TRBV12-4 and TRBJ2-2; TRBD1 might be the D (6 bases). Trimming took off 6 bases at V and 0 bases at J, with 14 bases between the two ends. The CDR3 loop spans 16 amino acids. CDR3 sequence: CASRQPGTPNTGELFF. Written as DNA, the CDR3 is TGTGCCAGCAGACAACCCGGGACACCGAACACCGGGGAGCTGTTTTTT.

This chain connects TRBV6-1 to TRBJ2-5, with D tentatively TRBD1 or TRBD2 (5 bases each). The CDR3 runs to 18 residues. CDR1 is MNHNS and CDR2 is SASEGT in the germline V gene. The V end lost 3 bases, the J end lost 4 bases, and 24 bases lay between the germline ends. The DNA for the CDR3 is TGTGCCAGCAGTGACCAGGGACCGAGGACCTGGGTAGGAGAGACCCAGTACTTC. It encodes CASSDQGPRTWVGETQYF.

The chain recombines TRBV29-1 with TRBJ2-5; 10 nucleotides align to TRBD2. The CDR3 runs to 13 residues. With 2 bases clipped from V and 5 bases from J, the junction kept 2 bases outside the gene matches. The germline V gene has CDR1 SQVTM and CDR2 ANQGSEA. The CDR3 DNA reads as TGCAGCGTTGAAACTAGCGGGGAGGAGACCCAGTACTTC. Its protein product is CSVETSGEETQYF.

The chain employs TRBV4-3 and TRBJ2-3, with 8 nucleotides matching TRBD1. This CDR3 has 13 residues. From germline, CDR1 is LGHNA and CDR2 YSLEER. Germline trimming cut 4 bases from V and 5 bases from J; bases unmatched to any gene: 2. CDR3 loop: CASSLTGVDTQYF. DNA of the CDR3: TGCGCCAGCAGCCTGACAGGGGTAGATACGCAGTATTTT.

This clonotype came up many times. The V call is TRBV7-2, the J call TRBJ1-1, with no clear D. This CDR3 region has 14 residues. CDR1 SGHTA and CDR2 FQGNSA come from the germline V gene. Trimming stripped 5 bases from V and 5 bases from J, with 15 bases between. CDR3 sequence: CASSPGAGGTEAFF. CDR3 nucleotides: TGTGCCAGCAGCCCCGGAGCTGGTGGGACTGAAGCTTTCTTT.

In its sample, this clonotype was seen a few times. This sequence joins TRBV9 and TRBJ2-2, with a possible D match to TRBD1 (6 bases). The germline CDR1 and CDR2 sequences are SGDLS and YYNGEE. This CDR3 region has 12 residues. V lost 5 bases and J 7 bases, leaving 9 bases between the germline ends. This chain's CDR3 is CASRRGNGELFF. The DNA of the CDR3 is TGTGCCAGCAGGAGGGGGAACGGGGAGCTGTTTTTT. Together with reference TRBV9 and TRBJ2-2, the CDR3 gives the full variable domain: DSGVTQTPKHLITATGQRVTLRCSPRSGDLSVYWYQQSLDQGLQFLIQYYNGEERAKGNILERFSAQQFPDLHSELNLSSLELGDSALYFCASRRGNGELFFGEGSRLTVL.

This chain uses TRBV15 with TRBJ2-1; D remains ambiguous. In germline, CDR1 is LNHNV, CDR2 YYDKDF (reference sequence). The V gene lost 0 bases and the J gene lost 6 bases, with 12 bases spanning the gap. The CDR3 is 15 residues long. DNA of the CDR3: TGTGCCACCAGCAGAGATCCGGGCCCTCTCAATGAGCAGTTCTTC. This codes for CATSRDPGPLNEQFF. The variable domain in full, completed from reference TRBV15 and TRBJ2-1, reads DAMVIQNPRYQVTQFGKPVTLSCSQTLNHNVMYWYQQKSSQAPKLLFHYYDKDFNNEADTPDNFQSRRPNTSFCFLDIRSPGLGDTAMYLCATSRDPGPLNEQFFGPGTRLTVL.

This clonotype was seen only a few times. The gene calls are TRBV10-3 and TRBJ1-1, with 9 bases aligning to TRBD1. The CDR3 extends over 14 amino acids. The V and J ends lost 10 bases and 7 bases, in that order; junction bases with no gene match: 13. The germline V gene encodes CDR1 ENHRY and CDR2 SYGVKD. The CDR3 loop is CATLRTGEKGEAFF. The DNA of the CDR3 is TGTGCCACCCTACGGACAGGGGAGAAGGGTGAAGCTTTCTTT.

The chain combines TRBV2 with TRBJ2-1; D is unresolved. The CDR3 loop spans 15 amino acids. The V and J ends lost 8 bases and 3 bases respectively, with 17 bases between them. CDR1 and CDR2 (germline): SNHLY, FYNNEI. The CDR3 DNA reads TGTGCCAGCTCCACCCGCGAGTCCCTCTACAATGAGCAGTTCTTC. Amino acids: CASSTRESLYNEQFF.

The chain is built from TRBV4-1 and TRBJ2-7, with unresolved D. The CDR3 spans 13 residues. V dropped 0 bases and J dropped 4 bases, with 7 bases sitting between them. CDR1 is MGHRA, CDR2 YSYEKL, per germline. CDR3: CASSQDLSYEQYF. In nucleotides, the CDR3 is TGCGCCAGCAGCCAAGACCTCAGTTACGAGCAGTACTTC.

The chain recombines TRBV7-2 with TRBJ2-7; 12 bases map to TRBD1. Germline V gene data show CDR1 as SGHTA and CDR2 as FQGNSA. This CDR3 comprises 17 residues. V dropped 4 bases and J dropped 4; count of bases not matched to a gene: 11. The CDR3: CASSSRGSGQGAYEQYF. The DNA for the CDR3 is TGTGCCAGCAGCTCAAGAGGCTCGGGACAGGGGGCATACGAGCAGTACTTC.